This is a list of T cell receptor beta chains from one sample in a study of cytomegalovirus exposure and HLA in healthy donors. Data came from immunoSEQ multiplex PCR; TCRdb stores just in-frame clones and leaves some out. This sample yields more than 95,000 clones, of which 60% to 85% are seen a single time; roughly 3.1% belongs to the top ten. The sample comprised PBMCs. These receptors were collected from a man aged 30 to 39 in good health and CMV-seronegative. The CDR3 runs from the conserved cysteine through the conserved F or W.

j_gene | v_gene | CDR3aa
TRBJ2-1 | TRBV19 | CASSGAGILDEQFF
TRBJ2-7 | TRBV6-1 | CASTDYRATSYEQYF
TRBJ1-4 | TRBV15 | CATSSGTATNEKLFF
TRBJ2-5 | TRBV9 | CASSVKVSGETQYF
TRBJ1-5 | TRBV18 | CASSPARNQPQHF
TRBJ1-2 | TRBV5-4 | CASSFLRTATNYGYTF
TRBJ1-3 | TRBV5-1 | CASSPSGQSLSGNTIYF
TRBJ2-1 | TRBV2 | CANRTRETYNEQFF
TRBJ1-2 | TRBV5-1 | CASSLGGIQGFGYTF
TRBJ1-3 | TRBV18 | CASSEGQGRSGNTIYF
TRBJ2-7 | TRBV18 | CASSRQTSSYEQYF
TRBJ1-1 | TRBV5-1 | CASSLSQNTEAFF
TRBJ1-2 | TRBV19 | CASSNGQYGYTF
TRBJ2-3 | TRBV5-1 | CASSLAGSGYTDTQYF
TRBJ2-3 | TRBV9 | CASSPRTDSLGTQYF
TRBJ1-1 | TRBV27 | CASSLPGNTEAFF
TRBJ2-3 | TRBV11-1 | CASSLRQTSSTDTQYF
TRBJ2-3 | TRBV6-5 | CASSWDRGETDTQYF
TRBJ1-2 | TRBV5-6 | CASSFTAGNYGYTF
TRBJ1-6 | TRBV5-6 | CASSGGQANSPLHF
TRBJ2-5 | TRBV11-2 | CASSLNLNVASGGKWTQYF
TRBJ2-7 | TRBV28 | CASSFSRQGNYEQYF
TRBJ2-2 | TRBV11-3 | CASSLDGFSGELFF
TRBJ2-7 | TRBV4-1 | CASSDGTSRSYEQYF
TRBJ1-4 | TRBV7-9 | CASRVGRWGPTTNEKLFF
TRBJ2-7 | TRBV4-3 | CASSQESTSGGYEQYF
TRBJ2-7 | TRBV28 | CASSPSGVPPYEQYF
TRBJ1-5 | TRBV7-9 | CASSFYPSGAYSNQPQHF
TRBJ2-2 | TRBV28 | CASSLYRLVGRGTGELFF
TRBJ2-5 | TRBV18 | CASSPLPSAGAAQTQYF
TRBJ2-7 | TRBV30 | CAWGGLGRANEQYF
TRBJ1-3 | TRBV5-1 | CASSFGPWTGNTIYF
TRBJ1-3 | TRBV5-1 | CASSLTGVGNTIYF